The rows below give T cell receptor beta chains drawn from one sample of a study of cytomegalovirus exposure and HLA in healthy donors. The repertoire was sequenced with immunoSEQ multiplex PCR; TCRdb's copy has only in-frame clones and lacks some. Here the sample spans about 58,000 clones, about 92% being singletons. Sequenced: PBMCs. Receptors originate from a man younger than 35 in good health and CMV-seronegative. Both conserved end residues are part of each CDR3. A D gene is named only where the DNA matches it firmly. Not all rows give a size; the values are once, few, many and, for expanded clones, a class.

v_gene: TRBV2; abundance: NA; j_gene: TRBJ2-1; len: 14; d_gene: TRBD2; CDR3aa: CASSPKTSGSLEFF; CDR3nt: TGTGCCAGCAGTCCCAAGACTAGCGGGAGCCTGGAGTTCTTC
v_gene: TRBV5-6; abundance: NA; j_gene: TRBJ2-1; len: 13; d_gene: NA; CDR3aa: CASSFTPGNEQFF; CDR3nt: TGTGCCAGCAGCTTTACCCCGGGAAATGAGCAGTTCTTC
v_gene: TRBV30; abundance: NA; j_gene: TRBJ2-7; len: 12; d_gene: NA; CDR3aa: CAWTSNTYEQYF; CDR3nt: TGTGCCTGGACTAGCAATACCTACGAGCAGTACTTC
v_gene: TRBV2; abundance: NA; j_gene: TRBJ2-1; len: 17; d_gene: NA; CDR3aa: CASKYIAEQSSYNEQFF; CDR3nt: TGTGCCAGCAAATACATAGCGGAGCAGAGCTCCTACAATGAGCAGTTCTTC
v_gene: TRBV30; abundance: NA; j_gene: TRBJ2-3; len: 16; d_gene: NA; CDR3aa: CAWITPRVDSTDTQYF; CDR3nt: TGTGCCTGGATCACCCCGAGGGTGGACAGCACAGATACGCAGTATTTT
v_gene: TRBV4-1; abundance: NA; j_gene: TRBJ2-7; len: 14; d_gene: NA; CDR3aa: CASSQEVGRDEQYF; CDR3nt: TGCGCCAGCAGCCAAGAGGTGGGCAGGGACGAGCAGTACTTC
v_gene: TRBV27; abundance: few; j_gene: TRBJ2-7; len: 12; d_gene: NA; CDR3aa: CASSVTGSEQYF; CDR3nt: TGTGCCAGCAGTGTAACAGGGAGCGAGCAGTACTTC
v_gene: TRBV10-3; abundance: NA; j_gene: TRBJ2-7; len: 20; d_gene: TRBD2; CDR3aa: CAISESRGPGLAGVHYEQYF; CDR3nt: TGTGCCATCAGTGAGTCGAGGGGACCGGGACTAGCGGGAGTACATTACGAGCAGTACTTC
v_gene: TRBV4-3; abundance: few; j_gene: TRBJ2-1; len: 14; d_gene: TRBD2; CDR3aa: CASSQEREGNEQFF; CDR3nt: TGCGCCAGCAGCCAAGAGCGGGAGGGCAATGAGCAGTTCTTC
v_gene: TRBV5-8; abundance: once; j_gene: TRBJ2-3; len: 17; d_gene: TRBD2; CDR3aa: CASSLALAGAVADTQYF; CDR3nt: TGTGCCAGCAGCTTGGCGCTAGCGGGAGCGGTAGCAGATACGCAGTATTTT
v_gene: TRBV7-6; abundance: NA; j_gene: TRBJ2-1; len: 15; d_gene: NA; CDR3aa: CASSSPSRPYNEQFF; CDR3nt: TGTGCCAGCAGCTCGCCTTCTAGGCCCTACAATGAGCAGTTCTTC
v_gene: TRBV28; abundance: NA; j_gene: TRBJ2-7; len: 16; d_gene: TRBD1; CDR3aa: CASSWNPPGQIYEQYF; CDR3nt: TGTGCCAGCAGTTGGAACCCTCCGGGACAGATCTACGAGCAGTACTTC
v_gene: TRBV27; abundance: NA; j_gene: TRBJ1-4; len: 15; d_gene: TRBD1; CDR3aa: CASSARTGGNEKLFF; CDR3nt: TGTGCCAGCAGTGCTCGGACAGGGGGCAACGAAAAACTGTTTTTT
v_gene: TRBV18; abundance: NA; j_gene: TRBJ2-7; len: 14; d_gene: TRBD1; CDR3aa: CASSPGTGGNEQYF; CDR3nt: TGTGCCAGCTCACCTGGGACAGGGGGCAACGAGCAGTACTTC
v_gene: TRBV7-9; abundance: NA; j_gene: TRBJ2-2; len: 15; d_gene: TRBD2; CDR3aa: CASSPSGRPTGELFF; CDR3nt: TGTGCCAGCAGCCCGAGCGGGAGACCCACCGGGGAGCTGTTTTTT
v_gene: TRBV7-9; abundance: NA; j_gene: TRBJ2-7; len: 16; d_gene: TRBD2; CDR3aa: CASEEQGLAGVYEQYF; CDR3nt: TGTGCCAGCGAAGAACAGGGACTAGCGGGAGTCTACGAGCAGTACTTC
v_gene: TRBV25-1; abundance: once; j_gene: TRBJ1-1; len: 13; d_gene: NA; CDR3aa: CASTKGVVTEAFF; CDR3nt: TGTGCCAGCACTAAAGGGGTGGTCACTGAAGCTTTCTTT
v_gene: TRBV2; abundance: NA; j_gene: TRBJ2-3; len: 17; d_gene: TRBD2; CDR3aa: CASSFGIAGELADTQYF; CDR3nt: TGTGCCAGCAGTTTTGGTATAGCGGGAGAATTGGCAGATACGCAGTATTTT
v_gene: TRBV2; abundance: NA; j_gene: TRBJ2-7; len: 16; d_gene: NA; CDR3aa: CASRAQGLVSSYEQYF; CDR3nt: TGTGCCAGCAGAGCACAGGGTTTGGTGAGCTCCTACGAGCAGTACTTC
v_gene: TRBV27; abundance: once; j_gene: TRBJ1-4; len: 13; d_gene: NA; CDR3aa: CASSRGPAGKLFF; CDR3nt: TGTGCCAGCAGTCGAGGGCCTGCAGGAAAACTGTTTTTT
v_gene: TRBV11-3; abundance: NA; j_gene: TRBJ2-1; len: 15; d_gene: NA; CDR3aa: CASSEQEAYYNEQFF; CDR3nt: TGTGCCAGCAGCGAACAAGAGGCTTATTACAATGAGCAGTTCTTC
v_gene: TRBV18; abundance: few; j_gene: TRBJ2-3; len: 16; d_gene: NA; CDR3aa: CASSPPNAGSTDTQYF; CDR3nt: TGTGCCAGCTCACCACCTAATGCGGGAAGCACAGATACGCAGTATTTT
v_gene: TRBV20-1; abundance: NA; j_gene: TRBJ2-5; len: 11; d_gene: NA; CDR3aa: CSALRQETQYF; CDR3nt: TGCAGTGCTTTGAGACAAGAGACCCAGTACTTC
v_gene: TRBV2; abundance: once; j_gene: TRBJ2-1; len: 16; d_gene: NA; CDR3aa: CASSEAVVQLYNEQFF; CDR3nt: TGTGCCAGCAGTGAAGCGGTAGTCCAATTGTACAATGAGCAGTTCTTC
v_gene: TRBV7-9; abundance: NA; j_gene: TRBJ1-3; len: 15; d_gene: NA; CDR3aa: CASSTSQYSGNTIYF; CDR3nt: TGTGCCAGCAGCACGTCCCAGTACTCTGGAAACACCATATATTTT
v_gene: TRBV5-1; abundance: few; j_gene: TRBJ2-2; len: 15; d_gene: NA; CDR3aa: CASSLMAGDTGELFF; CDR3nt: TGCGCCAGCAGCTTGATGGCAGGGGACACCGGGGAGCTGTTTTTT
v_gene: TRBV28; abundance: NA; j_gene: TRBJ2-6; len: 17; d_gene: TRBD2; CDR3aa: CAHRAGGRFSGANVLTF; CDR3nt: TGTGCCCATAGGGCGGGAGGTCGATTCTCTGGGGCCAACGTCCTGACTTTC
v_gene: TRBV7-9; abundance: NA; j_gene: TRBJ2-1; len: 17; d_gene: NA; CDR3aa: CASSFITGPNSYNEQFF; CDR3nt: TGTGCCAGCAGCTTCATCACGGGTCCAAACTCCTACAATGAGCAGTTCTTC
v_gene: TRBV27; abundance: NA; j_gene: TRBJ2-1; len: 16; d_gene: NA; CDR3aa: CASSFPGTSRRGEQFF; CDR3nt: TGTGCCAGCAGCTTCCCCGGGACTTCCCGCCGGGGTGAGCAGTTCTTC
v_gene: TRBV5-1; abundance: NA; j_gene: TRBJ2-3; len: 19; d_gene: TRBD2; CDR3aa: CASSLKGLAGGPSTDTQYF; CDR3nt: TGCGCCAGCAGCTTGAAAGGACTAGCGGGAGGCCCAAGCACAGATACGCAGTATTTT
v_gene: TRBV2; abundance: NA; j_gene: TRBJ1-5; len: 13; d_gene: NA; CDR3aa: CASSADSNQPQHF; CDR3nt: TGTGCCAGCAGTGCAGATAGCAATCAGCCCCAGCATTTT
v_gene: TRBV27; abundance: NA; j_gene: TRBJ2-6; len: 19; d_gene: TRBD1; CDR3aa: CASSGRGSSKPSGANVLTF; CDR3nt: TGTGCCAGCAGTGGCAGGGGGTCTTCTAAACCCTCTGGGGCCAACGTCCTGACTTTC
v_gene: TRBV5-1; abundance: NA; j_gene: TRBJ2-2; len: 17; d_gene: TRBD2; CDR3aa: CASSVGLAGGITGELFF; CDR3nt: TGCGCCAGCAGCGTGGGACTAGCGGGAGGAATCACCGGGGAGCTGTTTTTT
v_gene: TRBV13; abundance: once; j_gene: TRBJ1-5; len: 17; d_gene: NA; CDR3aa: CASSGQNRENSNQPQHF; CDR3nt: TGTGCCAGCAGCGGACAAAACAGGGAGAATAGCAATCAGCCCCAGCATTTT